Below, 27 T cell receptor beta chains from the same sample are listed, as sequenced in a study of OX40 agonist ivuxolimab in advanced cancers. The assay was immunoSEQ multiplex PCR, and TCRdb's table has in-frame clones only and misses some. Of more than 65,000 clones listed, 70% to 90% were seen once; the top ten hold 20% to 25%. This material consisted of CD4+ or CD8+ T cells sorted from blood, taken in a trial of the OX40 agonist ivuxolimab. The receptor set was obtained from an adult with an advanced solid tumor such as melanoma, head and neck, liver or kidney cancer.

CDR3 nucleotides: TGTGCCAGCAGCTCGAGGGACAGGGTAGAGACCCAGTACTTC. Translating gives CASSSRDRVETQYF. This chain links TRBV7-2 with TRBJ2-5; TRBD1 matches 9 bases. This CDR3 region has 14 residues. V shed 4 bases, J shed 4 bases, and the junction held 4 bases outside the gene matches. Germline V CDR1 and CDR2: SGHTA, FQGNSA.

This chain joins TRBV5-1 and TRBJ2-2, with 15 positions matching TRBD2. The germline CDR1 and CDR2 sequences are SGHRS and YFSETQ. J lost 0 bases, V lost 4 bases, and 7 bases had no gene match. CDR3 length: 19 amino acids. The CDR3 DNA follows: TGCGCCAGCAGCGTGGGACTAGCGGGGGGTCCCTCGAACACCGGGGAGCTGTTTTTT. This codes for CASSVGLAGGPSNTGELFF. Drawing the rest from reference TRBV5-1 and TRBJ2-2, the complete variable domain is KAGVTQTPRYLIKTRGQQVTLSCSPISGHRSVSWYQQTPGQGLQFLFEYFSETQRNKGNFPGRFSGRQFSNSRSEMNVSTLELGDSALYLCASSVGLAGGPSNTGELFFGEGSRLTVL.

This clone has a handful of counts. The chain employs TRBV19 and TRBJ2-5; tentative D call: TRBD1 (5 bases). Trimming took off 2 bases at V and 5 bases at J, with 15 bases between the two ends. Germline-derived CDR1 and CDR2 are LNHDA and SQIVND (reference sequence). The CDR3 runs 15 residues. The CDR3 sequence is CASSITLDSWETQYF. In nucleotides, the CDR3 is TGTGCCAGTAGTATAACCTTAGACAGTTGGGAGACCCAGTACTTC.

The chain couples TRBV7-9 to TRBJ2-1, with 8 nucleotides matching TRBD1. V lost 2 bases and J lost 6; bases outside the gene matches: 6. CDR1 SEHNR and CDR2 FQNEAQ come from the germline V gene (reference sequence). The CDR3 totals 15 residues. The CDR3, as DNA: TGTGCCAGCAGCTTACCGCAGGGGGCGCGCAATGAGCAGTTCTTC. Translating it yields CASSLPQGARNEQFF.

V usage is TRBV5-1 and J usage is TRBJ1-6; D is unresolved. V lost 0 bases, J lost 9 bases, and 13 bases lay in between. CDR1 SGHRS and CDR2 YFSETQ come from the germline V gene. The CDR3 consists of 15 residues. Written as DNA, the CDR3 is TGCGCCAGCAGCTTGGACGTCAGTGGAAGTTCACCCCTCCACTTT. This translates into CASSLDVSGSSPLHF.

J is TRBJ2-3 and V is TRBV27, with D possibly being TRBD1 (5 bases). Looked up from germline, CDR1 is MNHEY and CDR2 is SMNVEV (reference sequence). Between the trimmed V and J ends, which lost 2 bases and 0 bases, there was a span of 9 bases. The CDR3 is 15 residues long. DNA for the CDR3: TGTGCCAGCAGTTTAAGGGGAACTAGCACAGATACGCAGTATTTT. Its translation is CASSLRGTSTDTQYF.

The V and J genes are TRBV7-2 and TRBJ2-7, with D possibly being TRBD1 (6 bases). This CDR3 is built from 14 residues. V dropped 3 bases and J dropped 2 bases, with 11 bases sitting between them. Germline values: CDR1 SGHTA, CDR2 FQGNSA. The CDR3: CASSLHRDPYEQYF. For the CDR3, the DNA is TGTGCCAGCAGCTTGCACAGGGACCCCTACGAGCAGTACTTC.

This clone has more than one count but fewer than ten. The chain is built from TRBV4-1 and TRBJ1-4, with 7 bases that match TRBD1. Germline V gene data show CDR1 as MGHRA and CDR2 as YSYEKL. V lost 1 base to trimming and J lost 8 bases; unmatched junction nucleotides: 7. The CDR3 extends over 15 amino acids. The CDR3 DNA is TGCGCCAGCAGCCAAGGCGACAGGGCTTACGAAAAACTGTTTTTT. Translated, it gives CASSQGDRAYEKLFF.

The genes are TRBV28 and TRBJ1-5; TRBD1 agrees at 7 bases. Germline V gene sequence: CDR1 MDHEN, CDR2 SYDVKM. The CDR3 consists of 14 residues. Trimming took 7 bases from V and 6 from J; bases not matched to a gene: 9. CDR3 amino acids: CASKGAGGGQPQHF. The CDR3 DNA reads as TGTGCCAGCAAGGGGGCGGGTGGAGGTCAGCCCCAGCATTTT.

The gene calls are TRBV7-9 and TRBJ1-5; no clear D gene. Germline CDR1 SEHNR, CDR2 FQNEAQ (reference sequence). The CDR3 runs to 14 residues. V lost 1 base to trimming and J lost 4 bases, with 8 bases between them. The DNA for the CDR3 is TGTGCCAGCAGCTTAGACGGGCCAAATCAGCCCCAGCATTTT. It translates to CASSLDGPNQPQHF.

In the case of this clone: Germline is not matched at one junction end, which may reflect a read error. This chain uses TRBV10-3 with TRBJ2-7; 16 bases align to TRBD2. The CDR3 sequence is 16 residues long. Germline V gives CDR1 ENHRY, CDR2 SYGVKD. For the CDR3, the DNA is TGTGCTACCCATGGGACTAGCGGGAGGGCCTCCTTCGAGCAGTACTTC. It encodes CATHGTSGRASFEQYF.

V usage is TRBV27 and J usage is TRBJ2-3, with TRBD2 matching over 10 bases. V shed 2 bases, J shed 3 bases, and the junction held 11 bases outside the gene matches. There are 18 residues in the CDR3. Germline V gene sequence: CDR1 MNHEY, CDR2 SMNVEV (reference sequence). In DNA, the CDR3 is TGTGCCAGCAGTTTAATGCAAGGGCTAGCGGGAGCAACAGATACGCAGTATTTT. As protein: CASSLMQGLAGATDTQYF.

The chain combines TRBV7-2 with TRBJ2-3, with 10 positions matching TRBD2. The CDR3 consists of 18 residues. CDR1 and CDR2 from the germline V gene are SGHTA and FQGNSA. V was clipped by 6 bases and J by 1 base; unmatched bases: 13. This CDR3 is CASSFPQRGGSRTDTQYF. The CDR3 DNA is TGTGCCAGCAGTTTCCCGCAGCGGGGGGGCTCCCGCACAGATACGCAGTATTTT.

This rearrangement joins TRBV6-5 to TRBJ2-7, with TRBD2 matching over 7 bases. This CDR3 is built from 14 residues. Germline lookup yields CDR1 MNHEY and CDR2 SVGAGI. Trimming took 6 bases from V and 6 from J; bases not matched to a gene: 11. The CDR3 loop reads CASRLTSNSGEQYF. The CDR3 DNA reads TGTGCCAGCAGGCTGACTAGCAACTCCGGCGAGCAGTACTTC.

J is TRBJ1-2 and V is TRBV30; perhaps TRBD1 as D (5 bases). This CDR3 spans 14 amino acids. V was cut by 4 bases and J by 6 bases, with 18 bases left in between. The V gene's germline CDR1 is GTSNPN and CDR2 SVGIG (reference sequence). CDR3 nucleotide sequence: TGTGCCTGGACCCAACGGGGGTATGGGAATGGCTACACCTTC. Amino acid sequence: CAWTQRGYGNGYTF.

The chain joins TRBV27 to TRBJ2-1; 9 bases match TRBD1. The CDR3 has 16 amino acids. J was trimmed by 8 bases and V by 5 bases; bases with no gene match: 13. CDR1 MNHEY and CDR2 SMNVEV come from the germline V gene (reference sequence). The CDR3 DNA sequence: TGTGCCAGCAGTCGGATACCAGGACAGGGGAATTATGAGCAGTTCTTC. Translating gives CASSRIPGQGNYEQFF.

The CDR3 spells CASSQGLGGAGTDTQYF. DNA of the CDR3: TGCGCCAGCAGCCAGGGCCTTGGAGGGGCTGGCACAGATACGCAGTATTTT. The V and J genes are TRBV4-3 and TRBJ2-3, with a tentative D call TRBD2 (6 bases). This CDR3 has 17 residues. The V and J ends lost 3 bases and 1 base respectively, with 17 bases between them. The germline CDR1 and CDR2 sequences are LGHNA and YSLEER.

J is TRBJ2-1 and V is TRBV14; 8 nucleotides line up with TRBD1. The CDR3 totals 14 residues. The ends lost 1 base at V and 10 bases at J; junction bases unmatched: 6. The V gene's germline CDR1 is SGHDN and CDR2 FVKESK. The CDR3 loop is CASSQGTGYSEQFF. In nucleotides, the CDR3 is TGTGCCAGCAGCCAAGGGACAGGGTACAGCGAGCAGTTCTTC.

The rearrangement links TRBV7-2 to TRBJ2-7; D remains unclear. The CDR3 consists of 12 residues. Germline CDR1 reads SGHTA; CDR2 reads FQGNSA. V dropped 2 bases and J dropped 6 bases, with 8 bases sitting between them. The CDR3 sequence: CASSLFSREQYF. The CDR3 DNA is TGTGCCAGCAGCTTATTCTCTCGCGAGCAGTACTTC.

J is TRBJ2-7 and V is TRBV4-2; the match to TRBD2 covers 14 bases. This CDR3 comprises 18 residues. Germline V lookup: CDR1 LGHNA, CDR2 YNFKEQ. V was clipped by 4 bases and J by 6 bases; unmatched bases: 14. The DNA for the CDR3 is TGTGCCAGCAGCCTTGTACGACTAGCGGGAGGGCCTCTCCCCGAGCAGTACTTC. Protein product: CASSLVRLAGGPLPEQYF.

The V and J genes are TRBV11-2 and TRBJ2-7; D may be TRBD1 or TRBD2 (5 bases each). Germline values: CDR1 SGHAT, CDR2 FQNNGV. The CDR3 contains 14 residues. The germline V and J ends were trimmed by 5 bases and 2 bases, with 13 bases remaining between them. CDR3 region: CASSTGPITYEQYF. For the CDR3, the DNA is TGTGCCAGCAGCACGGGACCGATCACCTACGAGCAGTACTTC.

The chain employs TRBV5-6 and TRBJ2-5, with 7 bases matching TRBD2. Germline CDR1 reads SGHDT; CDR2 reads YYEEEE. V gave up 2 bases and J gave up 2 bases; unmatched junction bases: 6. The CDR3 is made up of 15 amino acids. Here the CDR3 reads CASSFQGGAQETQYF. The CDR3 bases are TGTGCCAGCAGCTTCCAGGGAGGGGCGCAAGAGACCCAGTACTTC.

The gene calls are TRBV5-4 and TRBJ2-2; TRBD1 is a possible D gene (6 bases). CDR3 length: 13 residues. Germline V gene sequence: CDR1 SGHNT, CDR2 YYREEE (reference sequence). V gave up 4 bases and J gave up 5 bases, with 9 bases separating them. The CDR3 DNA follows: TGTGCCAGCAGCGCTACAGGGACCGGGGAGCTGTTTTTT. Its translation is CASSATGTGELFF.

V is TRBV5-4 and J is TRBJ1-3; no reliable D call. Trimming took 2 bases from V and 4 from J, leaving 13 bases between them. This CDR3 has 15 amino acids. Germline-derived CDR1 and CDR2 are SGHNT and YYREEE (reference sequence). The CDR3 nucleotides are TGTGCCAGCAGCTTTGGGGTTCTTGGGGGAAACACCATATATTTT. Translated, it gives CASSFGVLGGNTIYF.

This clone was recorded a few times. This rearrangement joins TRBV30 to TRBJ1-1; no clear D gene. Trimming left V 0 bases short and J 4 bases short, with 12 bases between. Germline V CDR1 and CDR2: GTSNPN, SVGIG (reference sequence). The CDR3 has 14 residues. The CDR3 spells CAWSVALTGTEAFF. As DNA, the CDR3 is TGTGCCTGGAGTGTCGCCCTCACTGGCACTGAAGCTTTCTTT.

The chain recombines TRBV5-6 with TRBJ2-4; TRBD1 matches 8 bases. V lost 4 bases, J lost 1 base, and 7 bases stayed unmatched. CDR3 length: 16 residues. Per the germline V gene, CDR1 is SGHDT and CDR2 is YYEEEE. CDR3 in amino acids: CASSRQGLGAKNIQYF. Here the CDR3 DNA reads TGTGCCAGCAGCAGACAGGGGTTGGGGGCCAAAAACATTCAGTACTTC.

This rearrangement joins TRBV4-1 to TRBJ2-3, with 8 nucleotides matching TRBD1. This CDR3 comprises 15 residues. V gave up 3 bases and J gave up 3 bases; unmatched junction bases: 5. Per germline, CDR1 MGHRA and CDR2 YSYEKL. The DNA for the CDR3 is TGCGCCAGCAGCCAGAGCGGACAGGGTACAGATACGCAGTATTTT. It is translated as CASSQSGQGTDTQYF.